This is a list of T cell receptor beta chains from one sample in a study of shared clonotypes between healthy human individuals. Only in-frame clones appear in the TCRdb table, and some are missing; sequencing was by immunoSEQ multiplex PCR. The sample consists of some 980,000 clones, 76% of them appearing once. Sequenced input: memory CD4+ T cells sorted from blood. The origin of the receptors is a young man in good health. Both conserved end residues are part of each CDR3. Each record gives: D gene, V gene, J gene, clone size, CDR3 protein, CDR3 DNA. A D gene is named only where the DNA matches it firmly. Clone size is not always given. Where it is, it says once, few, many or a class for expanded clones.

d_call: TRBD2
v_call: TRBV4-1
j_call: TRBJ2-3
clone_size: NA
cdr3_aa: CASSRQTSGRAQDTQYF
cdr3_nt: TGCGCCAGCAGCCGACAGACTAGCGGGAGGGCCCAAGATACGCAGTATTTT

d_call: TRBD1
v_call: TRBV14
j_call: TRBJ1-1
clone_size: many
cdr3_aa: CASRGTGEGTEAFF
cdr3_nt: TGTGCCAGCAGGGGGACAGGGGAGGGGACTGAAGCTTTCTTT

d_call: NA
v_call: TRBV7-9
j_call: TRBJ2-1
clone_size: NA
cdr3_aa: CASSNSAGAHEQFF
cdr3_nt: TGTGCCAGCAGTAATTCGGCAGGGGCCCATGAGCAGTTCTTC

d_call: TRBD1
v_call: TRBV7-8
j_call: TRBJ1-5
clone_size: NA
cdr3_aa: CASSWTGTQTQHF
cdr3_nt: TGTGCCAGCAGCTGGACAGGAACCCAGACCCAGCATTTT

d_call: TRBD2
v_call: TRBV6-6
j_call: TRBJ2-4
clone_size: once
cdr3_aa: CASKSGGSENIQYF
cdr3_nt: TGTGCCAGCAAGTCAGGCGGGAGCGAAAACATTCAGTACTTC

d_call: TRBD2
v_call: TRBV6-5
j_call: TRBJ2-7
clone_size: NA
cdr3_aa: CASKKDSGSPNEQYF
cdr3_nt: TGTGCCAGCAAAAAAGATAGCGGGAGCCCCAACGAGCAGTACTTC

d_call: NA
v_call: TRBV6-5
j_call: TRBJ2-4
clone_size: NA
cdr3_aa: CASRGENIQYF
cdr3_nt: TGTGCCAGCCGTGGAGAAAACATTCAGTACTTC

d_call: NA
v_call: TRBV5-1
j_call: TRBJ1-6
clone_size: NA
cdr3_aa: CASNSGASNSPLHF
cdr3_nt: TGCGCCAGCAACTCAGGGGCGTCCAATTCACCCCTCCACTTT

d_call: NA
v_call: TRBV5-1
j_call: TRBJ2-1
clone_size: NA
cdr3_aa: CASFLGEQRHEQFF
cdr3_nt: TGCGCCAGCTTCTTGGGGGAGCAACGGCATGAGCAGTTCTTC

d_call: NA
v_call: TRBV5-1
j_call: TRBJ2-7
clone_size: NA
cdr3_aa: CASSLDSRIYEQYF
cdr3_nt: TGCGCCAGCAGCTTGGACAGTAGAATCTACGAGCAGTACTTC

d_call: NA
v_call: TRBV27
j_call: TRBJ2-6
clone_size: few
cdr3_aa: CASSLSILAGANVLTF
cdr3_nt: TGTGCCAGCAGTTTATCAATACTAGCTGGGGCCAACGTCCTGACTTTC

d_call: NA
v_call: TRBV30
j_call: TRBJ1-5
clone_size: NA
cdr3_aa: CAWSAAGVNQPQHF
cdr3_nt: TGTGCCTGGAGTGCAGCAGGAGTAAATCAGCCCCAGCATTTT

d_call: NA
v_call: TRBV6-5
j_call: TRBJ1-1
clone_size: NA
cdr3_aa: CASSYSGQLNTEAFF
cdr3_nt: TGTGCCAGCAGTTACTCCGGACAGTTGAACACTGAAGCTTTCTTT

d_call: TRBD2
v_call: TRBV4-1
j_call: TRBJ2-3
clone_size: NA
cdr3_aa: CASSPRGSGGAQADTQYF
cdr3_nt: TGCGCCAGCAGCCCTCGAGGGAGCGGGGGGGCCCAGGCAGATACGCAGTATTTT

d_call: TRBD1
v_call: TRBV30
j_call: TRBJ1-2
clone_size: many
cdr3_aa: CAWSKPGHRTGGVYGYTF
cdr3_nt: TGTGCCTGGAGTAAACCAGGCCATCGGACAGGGGGCGTATATGGCTACACCTTC

d_call: TRBD1
v_call: TRBV27
j_call: TRBJ2-5
clone_size: NA
cdr3_aa: CASRLGQGYGETQYF
cdr3_nt: TGTGCCAGCAGGCTTGGACAGGGGTATGGAGAGACCCAGTACTTC

d_call: NA
v_call: TRBV7-2
j_call: TRBJ2-7
clone_size: NA
cdr3_aa: CASSLVSGDLYEQYF
cdr3_nt: TGTGCCAGCAGCTTAGTTAGCGGAGACCTATACGAGCAGTACTTC

d_call: TRBD1
v_call: TRBV30
j_call: TRBJ1-5
clone_size: NA
cdr3_aa: CAWSVAGTGYQPQHF
cdr3_nt: TGTGCCTGGAGCGTGGCCGGGACAGGATATCAGCCCCAGCATTTT

d_call: NA
v_call: TRBV5-1
j_call: TRBJ2-2
clone_size: NA
cdr3_aa: CASRRAEANTGELFF
cdr3_nt: TGCGCCAGCAGACGAGCGGAGGCGAACACCGGGGAGCTGTTTTTT

d_call: TRBD1
v_call: TRBV30
j_call: TRBJ2-5
clone_size: NA
cdr3_aa: CAWRPGQGAAETQYF
cdr3_nt: TGTGCCTGGAGACCGGGACAGGGGGCGGCGGAGACCCAGTACTTC

d_call: TRBD1
v_call: TRBV5-3
j_call: TRBJ2-3
clone_size: NA
cdr3_aa: CACPGGQLTDTQYF
cdr3_nt: TGTGCCTGTCCAGGGGGACAACTCACAGATACGCAGTATTTT

d_call: NA
v_call: TRBV10-3
j_call: TRBJ2-3
clone_size: NA
cdr3_aa: CAISEGGGPSSTQYF
cdr3_nt: TGTGCCATCAGTGAAGGGGGAGGGCCTTCCAGTACGCAGTATTTT

d_call: TRBD2
v_call: TRBV27
j_call: TRBJ2-3
clone_size: NA
cdr3_aa: CATRSSGGNTDTQYF
cdr3_nt: TGTGCCACCCGCTCTAGCGGGGGAAACACAGATACGCAGTATTTT

d_call: TRBD1
v_call: TRBV7-2
j_call: TRBJ1-1
clone_size: NA
cdr3_aa: CASSPGQGARTEAFF
cdr3_nt: TGTGCCAGCAGCCCAGGACAGGGGGCGCGGACTGAAGCTTTCTTT

d_call: TRBD1
v_call: TRBV30
j_call: TRBJ2-6
clone_size: NA
cdr3_aa: CAWAGQGATGANVLTF
cdr3_nt: TGTGCCTGGGCGGGACAGGGGGCGACCGGGGCCAACGTCCTGACTTTC